This T cell receptor (beta chain) was sequenced in a study of shared clonotypes between healthy human individuals. Study context: Plates per donor: three CD4 naive, three CD4 memory, two CD8 naive, one CD8 memory. General study findings and limits: In contrast to clonotypes shared by all four donors, non-shared clonotypes had lower generation probabilities. Naive subsets typically showed greater estimated richness than memory subsets. An effect of sequencing depth on clonotype sharing among donors was expected.

V was shortened by 5 bases and J by 2 bases, with 13 bases between the two germline ends. CDR3 length: 15 amino acids. Germline lookup yields CDR1 SGHVS and CDR2 FQNEAQ. This clone was picked up one time. Its antigen remains unknown. The data were produced by immunoSEQ multiplex PCR, yet TCRdb's version contains in-frame clones alone and is incomplete. The sample consists of about 600,000 clones, 98% of them appearing once. Positive CCR7 selection of CD45RO-negative cells yielded the naive CD8 cells, and terminally differentiated effector memory CD45RA+ cells were excluded. The chain couples TRBV7-8 to TRBJ2-1; D possibly corresponds to TRBD1 (6 bases). Sequences were obtained from naive CD8+ T cells sorted from blood. This receptor was taken from a man aged 25 to 40 in good health. This CDR3 is CASSEPEGAYNEQFF. The CDR3 DNA follows: TGTGCCAGCAGCGAACCTGAGGGGGCCTACAATGAGCAGTTCTTC.